This note documents a single T cell receptor (beta chain) sequence. Its antigen is still unknown. Base quality data are lacking; no much larger clone is found one base away. None of the patients had been given any treatment before thyroid surgery. Using T-cell receptor beta sequencing, the researchers looked back retrospectively at clinical samples from patients, gathered between the early 2010s and the late 2010s. The sample originates from a study of metastatic and nonmetastatic thyroid tumors (dated by TCRdb to 2018 to 2021). Turning to the overall study: Repertoires were compared across peripheral blood and tumor or nodule tissue samples from malignant and benign thyroid patients.

What the study reported, not specific to this receptor: In both blood and tumor samples, TCR beta diversity was reported to be significantly higher in malignant tumors than in benign nodules.

The CDR3 goes from the cysteine to the phenylalanine over 13 residues. Here the CDR3 DNA is all that survives: 39 bases in frame from base 1. V gives up 3 bases and J gives up 2 bases, and the segment between their germline ends measures 6 bases. In the germline V gene, CDR1 corresponds to MNHEY and CDR2 to SVGAGI. Library creation used PCR. The sequencer was an Illumina HiSeq 4000. High-throughput sequencing was used to profile the TCR beta-chain CDR3 region of each patient. Turning to the authors' computational methods: CDR3 differences across clinicopathological groups were used to build a classifier for discriminating distant-metastatic papillary thyroid cancer patients. Repertoire diversity was assessed with the Shannon index, and tumor-blood repertoire similarity with the Morisita-Horn index. TCRdb's own reprocessing of the public reads used fastp at Q25 and MiXCR and kept productive beta chains. What appears here as the V and J calls and clone size reflects TCRdb's work, not the paper's. The sample contains 9,000 to 9,500 clones, approximately 31% of them found a single time. In total, the top ten clones hold approximately 16% of the sample.

The sequencing input was adjacent normal tissue. Recombination connected TRBV6-5 to TRBJ2-3, with the D segment identity uncertain. This sequence originates from a female donor with papillary thyroid cancer or a benign thyroid nodule (not recorded which). Some clones in this sample may be carry-over from other donors' samples. The CDR3 corresponds to CASSYTFTDTQYF. The DNA sequence reads TGTGCCAGCAGTTATACCTTCACAGATACGCAGTATTTT.